This passage covers 32 T cell receptor beta chains from one sample sequenced in a study of cytomegalovirus exposure and HLA in healthy donors. Primers for the PCR totalled 60 Vbeta and 13 Jbeta. TCRdb's copy holds only in-frame clones and misses some; the assay was immunoSEQ multiplex PCR. In the table there are approximately 160,000 clones, about three quarters of which are singletons. What was sequenced was PBMCs. Source of these receptors: a woman aged 40-49 years in good health and CMV-seropositive.

J is TRBJ2-5 and V is TRBV11-3; a weak D match, TRBD2 (6 bases). CDR3 size: 17 residues. V lost 5 bases and J lost 2, with 21 bases in between. Germline V gene lookup returns CDR1 SGHNT and CDR2 YENEEA. DNA for the CDR3: TGTGCCAGCAGCCCCCCGGTGGGGGGAGTAGGGCAAGAGACCCAGTACTTC. Protein sequence: CASSPPVGGVGQETQYF.

The chain recombines TRBV18 with TRBJ1-4, with TRBD1 identical over 7 bases. Germline V gene lookup returns CDR1 KGHSH and CDR2 LQKENI. CDR3 size: 17 residues. V lost 2 bases and J lost 0; bases outside the gene matches: 6. The CDR3 sequence: CASSPRGQRTTNEKLFF. The CDR3 DNA sequence: TGTGCCAGCTCACCAAGGGGACAGAGAACAACTAATGAAAAACTGTTTTTT. Full variable domain (outside the CDR3, taken from reference TRBV18 and TRBJ1-4): NAGVMQNPRHLVRRRGQEARLRCSPMKGHSHVYWYRQLPEEGLKFMVYLQKENIIDESGMPKERFSAEFPKEGPSILRIQQVVRGDSAAYFCASSPRGQRTTNEKLFFGSGTQLSVL.

This clone was counted only a few times. This chain connects TRBV5-6 to TRBJ2-2; no reliable D call. CDR1 and CDR2 (germline): SGHDT, YYEEEE. Trimming shortened V by 4 bases and J by 0 bases, and 19 bases separated the two germline ends. This CDR3 contains 18 residues. In DNA form, the CDR3 reads TGTGCCAGCAGCCGACGATCAAGCGCGTATGCGAACACCGGGGAGCTGTTTTTT. This sequence encodes CASSRRSSAYANTGELFF.

V is TRBV6-1 and J is TRBJ2-1; the match to TRBD1 covers 8 bases. Germline loops: CDR1 MNHNS, CDR2 SASEGT. Trimming cost V 5 bases and J 6 bases; bases outside gene matches: 3. The CDR3 consists of 13 residues. CDR3 protein: CASSTDRVNEQFF. CDR3 coding DNA: TGTGCCAGCAGTACGGACAGGGTCAATGAGCAGTTCTTC.

Comment on this clone: This sample also contains other DNA sequences that code for the same CDR3. The chain uses TRBV27 and TRBJ1-2; TRBD1 aligns across 8 bases. The CDR3 runs 14 residues. Germline values: CDR1 MNHEY, CDR2 SMNVEV (reference sequence). V shed 8 bases, J shed 0 bases, and the junction held 5 bases outside the gene matches. The CDR3 DNA reads as TGTGCCAGCTCCTCGGACAGGGCTAACTATGGCTACACCTTC. This encodes CASSSDRANYGYTF.

The chain joins TRBV5-5 to TRBJ2-7; 9 bases are a match to TRBD1. After removal of 0 bases from V and 6 bases from J, the junction contained 4 bases not matched to a gene. Germline V gene lookup returns CDR1 SGHKS and CDR2 YYEKEE (reference sequence). The length of the CDR3 is 14 residues. The CDR3 is CASSLGTGAGEQYF. CDR3 sequence (DNA): TGTGCCAGCAGCTTGGGGACAGGGGCCGGCGAGCAGTACTTC.

This clone was observed a handful of times. V and J are TRBV4-1 and TRBJ2-3; 10 bases align to TRBD1. Germline-derived CDR1 and CDR2 are MGHRA and YSYEKL. This CDR3 is built from 14 residues. Trimming cost V 5 bases and J 5 bases; bases outside gene matches: 4. The CDR3 sequence is CASSDRGREDTQYF. The CDR3 DNA reads as TGCGCCAGCAGCGACAGGGGGCGCGAAGATACGCAGTATTTT.

This chain joins TRBV4-1 and TRBJ1-6, with a tentative D call TRBD1 (5 bases). The V and J ends lost 3 bases and 11 bases respectively, with 11 bases between them. The CDR3 is 13 amino acids. Germline V gene lookup returns CDR1 MGHRA and CDR2 YSYEKL. The CDR3 loop reads CASSQQGRAPLHF. The CDR3 DNA follows: TGCGCCAGCAGCCAGCAGGGTCGGGCACCCCTCCACTTT.

This chain connects TRBV6-6 to TRBJ1-2, with 7 bases identical to TRBD1. Germline CDR1 and CDR2: MNHNY and SVGAGI (reference sequence). J was trimmed by 12 bases and V by 5 bases; bases with no gene match: 9. The CDR3 runs to 12 residues. The CDR3 sequence is CASSPIDRVDTF. Written as DNA, the CDR3 is TGTGCCAGCAGTCCCATTGACAGGGTCGACACCTTC.

Turning to this clone: The sample holds other DNA sequences that translate to the same CDR3. The chain uses TRBV30 and TRBJ2-7, with D possibly TRBD2 on 5 matching bases. Germline V gene data show CDR1 as GTSNPN and CDR2 as SVGIG (reference sequence). The V gene lost 0 bases and the J gene lost 0 bases, with 12 bases spanning the gap. This CDR3 region has 15 residues. DNA for the CDR3: TGTGCCTGGAGTGTACGCGGGTCGAGCTCCTACGAGCAGTACTTC. Encoded protein: CAWSVRGSSSYEQYF.

This sequence joins TRBV7-2 and TRBJ2-7, with 8 bases aligning to TRBD1. J was trimmed by 2 bases and V by 5 bases; bases with no gene match: 8. The CDR3 has 15 amino acids. Germline loops: CDR1 SGHTA, CDR2 FQGNSA. CDR3 in DNA: TGTGCCAGCAGCCCCGGACAGGGACGCACCTACGAGCAGTACTTC. Protein: CASSPGQGRTYEQYF.

The gene calls are TRBV6-5 and TRBJ1-1; the D is unclear. The V gene's germline CDR1 is MNHEY and CDR2 SVGAGI. This CDR3 contains 15 residues. The ends were cut back, 6 bases at V and 4 bases at J, with 18 bases in the middle. The CDR3: CASSLGRSAGTEAFF. CDR3 DNA: TGTGCCAGCAGCCTTGGACGATCGGCGGGCACTGAAGCTTTCTTT.

A few counts support this clone. The chain is built from TRBV6-5 and TRBJ1-1; D is ambiguous. The V gene's germline CDR1 is MNHEY and CDR2 SVGAGI. V gave up 7 bases and J gave up 4 bases, with 16 bases separating them. CDR3 length: 14 amino acids. The CDR3 nucleotides read TGTGCCAGCACTTCGACGTGGGCGAGCACTGAAGCTTTCTTT. It is translated as CASTSTWASTEAFF.

The gene calls are TRBV7-9 and TRBJ2-5, with TRBD2 matching over 7 bases. The length of the CDR3 is 17 residues. V lost 0 bases to trimming and J lost 5 bases; unmatched junction nucleotides: 12. Germline CDR1 reads SEHNR; CDR2 reads FQNEAQ (reference sequence). The CDR3, as DNA: TGTGCCAGCAGCTTAGCGGTATCAGCGGGGACTTCTGAGACCCAGTACTTC. Its protein is CASSLAVSAGTSETQYF.

The chain has TRBV7-9 and TRBJ2-5; a weak D match, TRBD1 (5 bases). CDR1 is SEHNR, CDR2 FQNEAQ, per germline (reference sequence). The V end was cut by 0 bases, the J end by 4 bases, with 9 bases between. CDR3 length: 14 amino acids. The CDR3 nucleotides read TGTGCCAGCAGCTTAGCAGGGGTTGGAGAGACCCAGTACTTC. Its protein product is CASSLAGVGETQYF.

J is TRBJ1-2 and V is TRBV6-5, with 8 bases fitting TRBD1. The V and J ends lost 6 bases and 8 bases, in that order; junction bases with no gene match: 14. CDR1 MNHEY and CDR2 SVGAGI come from the germline V gene. The CDR3 consists of 15 residues. The CDR3 DNA reads as TGTGCCAGCAGCAGGGACCCCAGGGGGCGTGAAGGCTACACCTTC. Translating it yields CASSRDPRGREGYTF.

The chain employs TRBV10-2 and TRBJ1-5; 8 bases agree with TRBD1. The CDR3 runs 20 residues. V lost 3 bases and J lost 1; bases outside the gene matches: 17. CDR1 and CDR2 (germline): WSHSY, SAAADI. The DNA of the CDR3 is TGCGCCAGCAGTGATGGGTCCCGGGGACAGGACTCTGGGAGCAATCAGCCCCAGCATTTT. Translating gives CASSDGSRGQDSGSNQPQHF.

This clone was seen once. The V gene is TRBV6-5, the J gene TRBJ2-7; possibly TRBD1 for D (6 bases). V lost 0 bases and J 3 bases, leaving 15 bases between the germline ends. The CDR3 totals 16 residues. Germline loops: CDR1 MNHEY, CDR2 SVGAGI. Written as DNA, the CDR3 is TGTGCCAGCAGTTACTCGGTAGGGGGTGGACTCTACGAGCAGTACTTC. Its protein is CASSYSVGGGLYEQYF.

This clone came up once. The chain employs TRBV27 and TRBJ2-5; D gene unclear. Germline assignment: CDR1 MNHEY and CDR2 SMNVEV (reference sequence). V was cut by 6 bases and J by 2 bases, with 10 bases left in between. The CDR3 has 13 residues. The CDR3 DNA follows: TGTGCCAGCAGCAGTACTATACAAGAGACCCAGTACTTC. Residues: CASSSTIQETQYF.

The chain has TRBV6-5 and TRBJ2-3, with unresolved D. V was clipped by 6 bases and J by 4 bases, with 14 bases between them. The CDR3 contains 14 residues. Germline V gene sequence: CDR1 MNHEY, CDR2 SVGAGI. In DNA form, the CDR3 reads TGTGCCAGCAGCCTTAACCTCGAGTCAGATACGCAGTATTTT. Amino acids: CASSLNLESDTQYF.

V gene TRBV2 combines with J gene TRBJ2-7, with D possibly TRBD2 on 6 matching bases. The CDR3 loop spans 13 amino acids. The germline V gene encodes CDR1 SNHLY and CDR2 FYNNEI. V was pared by 4 bases and J by 4 bases, with 11 bases between. CDR3 residues: CASSGLAMYEQYF. CDR3 DNA sequence: TGTGCCAGCAGTGGGCTAGCGATGTACGAGCAGTACTTC.

This clone has just a few counts. The chain links TRBV7-2 to TRBJ2-7; no reliable D call. The length of the CDR3 is 13 residues. The germline V gene has CDR1 SGHTA and CDR2 FQGNSA. V was clipped by 2 bases and J by 2 bases, with 7 bases between them. The CDR3 loop is CASSLPQAYEQYF. CDR3 DNA sequence: TGTGCCAGCAGCTTACCTCAGGCCTACGAGCAGTACTTC.

The chain uses TRBV7-2 and TRBJ1-1; D uncertain. This CDR3 is built from 14 residues. Germline V lookup: CDR1 SGHTA, CDR2 FQGNSA. Trimming removed 7 bases at V and 1 base at J, with 13 bases between. The CDR3 DNA reads as TGTGCCAGCACCCCCGGGATGGAGAACACTGAAGCTTTCTTT. It is translated as CASTPGMENTEAFF. The entire variable domain, with the rest obtained from reference TRBV7-2 and TRBJ1-1, is as follows: GAGVSQSPSNKVTEKGKDVELRCDPISGHTALYWYRQSLGQGLEFLIYFQGNSAPDKSGLPSDRFSAERTGGSVSTLTIQRTQQEDSAVYLCASTPGMENTEAFFGQGTRLTVV.

The chain couples TRBV7-8 to TRBJ2-7; maybe TRBD2 (5 bases). Germline CDR1 SGHVS, CDR2 FQNEAQ. The germline V and J ends were trimmed by 1 base and 6 bases, with 13 bases remaining between them. The CDR3 totals 14 residues. The CDR3 DNA is TGTGCCAGCAGCTTAGGTTCTCGGGGTGCCGAGCAGTACTTC. As protein: CASSLGSRGAEQYF. The variable domain in full, with the rest retrieved from reference TRBV7-8 and TRBJ2-7, is GAGVSQSPRYKVAKRGQDVALRCDPISGHVSLFWYQQALGQGPEFLTYFQNEAQLDKSGLPSDRFFAERPEGSVSTLKIQRTQQEDSAVYLCASSLGSRGAEQYFGPGTRLTVT.

This clone was counted once. This chain uses TRBV10-2 with TRBJ2-7, with 7 bases matching TRBD2. Losses at the gene ends were 2 bases for V and 0 bases for J; bases not matched to a gene: 10. Germline V lookup: CDR1 WSHSY, CDR2 SAAADI. The CDR3 is made up of 17 amino acids. The CDR3 nucleotides read TGCGCCAGCAGTGAGCCGGGAGGTGGGTCCCGCTCCTACGAGCAGTACTTC. As protein: CASSEPGGGSRSYEQYF.

V is TRBV2 and J is TRBJ2-1; TRBD2 matches at 9 bases. J lost 7 bases, V lost 7 bases, and 23 bases had no gene match. The CDR3 is 19 residues long. Germline loops: CDR1 SNHLY, CDR2 FYNNEI. DNA of the CDR3: TGTGCCAGCACCCTTCTCGGATTTAGCGGGAGAGAACTGGGGAATGAGCAGTTCTTC. Amino acid sequence: CASTLLGFSGRELGNEQFF. Full variable domain (outside the CDR3, taken from reference TRBV2 and TRBJ2-1): EPEVTQTPSHQVTQMGQEVILRCVPISNHLYFYWYRQILGQKVEFLVSFYNNEISEKSEIFDDQFSVERPDGSNFTLKIRSTKLEDSAMYFCASTLLGFSGRELGNEQFFGPGTRLTVL.

V usage is TRBV9 and J usage is TRBJ2-7, with TRBD1 matching over 8 bases. Germline assignment: CDR1 SGDLS and CDR2 YYNGEE. The junction had 2 bases not matched to a gene; V was cut back by 1 base and J by 2 bases. The CDR3 runs 14 residues. CDR3 in amino acids: CASSVRDRPYEQYF. The DNA for the CDR3 is TGTGCCAGCAGCGTAAGGGACAGGCCCTACGAGCAGTACTTC.

The chain carries TRBV30 and TRBJ2-5; a possible D gene is TRBD2 (6 bases). V lost 0 bases to trimming and J lost 4 bases, with 9 bases between them. Germline lookup yields CDR1 GTSNPN and CDR2 SVGIG (reference sequence). This CDR3 comprises 13 residues. In DNA form, the CDR3 reads TGTGCCTGGAGTGTACTCGGGAGAGAGACCCAGTACTTC. Encoded protein: CAWSVLGRETQYF.

The V gene is TRBV9, the J gene TRBJ2-2, with 7 bases aligning to TRBD1. The J segment lost 3 bases and the V segment lost 3 bases, leaving 8 bases of the junction unmatched. Germline V lookup: CDR1 SGDLS, CDR2 YYNGEE. This CDR3 has 16 residues. The DNA for the CDR3 is TGTGCCAGCAGCGGACAGGGTCTTTGGGACACCGGGGAGCTGTTTTTT. Amino acids: CASSGQGLWDTGELFF.

The V gene is TRBV30, the J gene TRBJ1-3; tentative D call: TRBD1 (6 bases). This CDR3 is 16 amino acids long. Trimming left V 0 bases short and J 1 base short, with 13 bases between. Germline assignment: CDR1 GTSNPN and CDR2 SVGIG (reference sequence). CDR3 nucleotides: TGTGCCTGGAGTGTGGGCAGGGGAATTTCTGGAAACACCATATATTTT. Protein product: CAWSVGRGISGNTIYF.

The chain has TRBV28 and TRBJ2-3; 9 positions agree with TRBD2. With 6 bases clipped from V and 3 bases from J, the junction kept 7 bases outside the gene matches. CDR3 length: 15 amino acids. From germline, CDR1 is MDHEN and CDR2 SYDVKM. Here the CDR3 DNA reads TGTGCCAGCAGCTTCTCGCGGGGGGGAACAGATACGCAGTATTTT. It translates to CASSFSRGGTDTQYF.

The gene calls are TRBV7-2 and TRBJ2-5; D gene uncertain. V lost 4 bases and J 2 bases, leaving 8 bases between the germline ends. The germline V gene encodes CDR1 SGHTA and CDR2 FQGNSA. The CDR3 sequence is 13 residues long. In DNA form, the CDR3 reads TGTGCCAGCAGCTCCTACTTGCAAGAGACCCAGTACTTC. This gives the protein CASSSYLQETQYF.